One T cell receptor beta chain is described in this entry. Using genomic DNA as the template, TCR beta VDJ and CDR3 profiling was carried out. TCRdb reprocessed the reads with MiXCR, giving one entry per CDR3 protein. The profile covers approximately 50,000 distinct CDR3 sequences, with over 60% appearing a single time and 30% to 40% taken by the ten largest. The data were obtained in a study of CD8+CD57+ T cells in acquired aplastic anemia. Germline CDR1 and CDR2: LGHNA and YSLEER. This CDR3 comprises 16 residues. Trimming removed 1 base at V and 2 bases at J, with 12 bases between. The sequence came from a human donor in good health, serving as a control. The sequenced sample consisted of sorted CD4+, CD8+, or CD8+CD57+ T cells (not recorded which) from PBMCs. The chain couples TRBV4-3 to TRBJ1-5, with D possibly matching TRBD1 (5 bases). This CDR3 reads CASSQGRGARNQPQHF. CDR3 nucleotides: TGCGCCAGCAGCCAAGGGAGGGGAGCCCGCAATCAGCCCCAGCATTTT.